Below, 26 T cell receptor beta chains from the same sample are listed, as sequenced in a study of blood T cell repertoires in COVID-19. Data came from immunoSEQ multiplex PCR; TCRdb stores just in-frame clones and leaves some out. The sample has hundreds of thousands of clones, approximately 86% seen once. Input material: peripheral blood. Receptor source: a woman younger than 45 who had recovered from COVID-19.

This sequence joins TRBV5-4 and TRBJ1-1; 9 nucleotides match TRBD1. V shed 3 bases and J 3 bases; nucleotides not matched to a gene: 3. Germline V gene lookup returns CDR1 SGHNT and CDR2 YYREEE (reference sequence). The CDR3 is 14 residues long. CDR3 coding DNA: TGTGCCAGCAGCTACCGGGACAGGGACACTGAAGCTTTCTTT. As protein: CASSYRDRDTEAFF.

This clone occurred once. This chain connects TRBV11-2 to TRBJ1-1; no clear D. V lost 5 bases and J lost 8, with 12 bases in between. This CDR3 has 12 amino acids. Germline V gene data show CDR1 as SGHAT and CDR2 as FQNNGV. This chain's CDR3 is CASSLRSSEAFF. The CDR3 DNA is TGTGCCAGCAGCCTGAGGTCGTCGGAAGCTTTCTTT.

The chain joins TRBV5-1 to TRBJ2-5; TRBD2 might be the D (6 bases). Germline-derived CDR1 and CDR2 are SGHRS and YFSETQ. The CDR3 has 13 amino acids. The ends were cut back, 3 bases at V and 2 bases at J, with 8 bases in the middle. The CDR3 DNA reads TGCGCCAGCAGCTCGGGGGTACAAGAGACCCAGTACTTC. As protein: CASSSGVQETQYF.

The chain recombines TRBV7-8 with TRBJ1-4; 7 bases agree with TRBD1. Germline V gene sequence: CDR1 SGHVS, CDR2 FQNEAQ. The J segment lost 7 bases and the V segment lost 4 bases, leaving 6 bases of the junction unmatched. The CDR3 covers 14 residues. CDR3 sequence: CASSSGGFVEKLFF. As DNA, the CDR3 is TGTGCCAGCAGCTCAGGGGGTTTCGTTGAAAAACTGTTTTTT.

This clone was detected once. The chain has TRBV7-9 and TRBJ2-7; 13 nucleotides match TRBD2. Germline loops: CDR1 SEHNR, CDR2 FQNEAQ (reference sequence). The CDR3 contains 18 residues. The V segment lost 4 bases and the J segment 7 bases; nucleotides outside the gene matches: 16. The CDR3 loop is CASSSSTSGGLLGGEQYF. The CDR3 DNA follows: TGTGCCAGCAGCTCATCGACTAGCGGGGGGCTTCTGGGAGGGGAGCAGTACTTC.

This clone was found a few times. The V call is TRBV6-5, the J call TRBJ2-7; 8 bases fit TRBD2. Germline CDR1 reads MNHEY; CDR2 reads SVGAGI. V was pared by 8 bases and J by 3 bases, with 6 bases of the junction left unmatched. The CDR3 loop spans 13 amino acids. The CDR3: CASQRTSYYEQYF. The CDR3 DNA reads TGTGCCAGCCAACGGACTAGCTACTACGAGCAGTACTTC.

The chain links TRBV5-1 to TRBJ2-1, with D maybe TRBD2 (5 bases). CDR3 size: 14 residues. From germline, CDR1 is SGHRS and CDR2 YFSETQ. V gave up 0 bases and J gave up 8 bases, with 12 bases separating them. Here the CDR3 reads CASSLEGQRDEQFF. CDR3 coding DNA: TGCGCCAGCAGCTTGGAAGGTCAGAGGGATGAGCAGTTCTTC.

The chain couples TRBV12-3 or TRBV12-4 to TRBJ2-7; D gene ambiguous. The length of the CDR3 is 12 residues. V lost 5 bases, J lost 3 bases, and 8 bases lay in between. This CDR3 reads CASSPAHYEQYF. In nucleotides, the CDR3 is TGTGCCAGCAGTCCCGCACACTACGAGCAGTACTTC.

The chain recombines TRBV5-4 with TRBJ2-1; TRBD2 matches at 8 bases. V was clipped by 4 bases and J by 7 bases; unmatched bases: 10. CDR3 length equals 15 residues. The germline CDR1 and CDR2 sequences are SGHNT and YYREEE (reference sequence). CDR3 region: CASSPAGGRRNEQFF. CDR3 bases: TGTGCCAGCAGCCCCGCGGGCGGGAGGAGAAATGAGCAGTTCTTC.

The chain recombines TRBV4-2 with TRBJ2-2; TRBD2 matches at 8 bases. The CDR3 contains 16 residues. Germline V lookup: CDR1 LGHNA, CDR2 YNFKEQ. J lost 5 bases, V lost 7 bases, and 12 bases had no gene match. The CDR3 is CASTDRPTSGTGELFF. CDR3 in DNA: TGTGCCAGCACCGACCGTCCAACTAGCGGAACCGGGGAGCTGTTTTTT.

V is TRBV6-5 and J is TRBJ1-6; no clear D gene. V lost 5 bases and J 5 bases, leaving 13 bases between the germline ends. The CDR3 runs to 15 residues. CDR1 and CDR2 from the germline V gene are MNHEY and SVGAGI. CDR3 in amino acids: CASSLTSQNNSPLHF. The CDR3 DNA reads as TGTGCCAGCAGTCTCACATCACAGAATAATTCACCCCTCCACTTT.

The chain recombines TRBV2 with TRBJ1-5; the D gene is possibly TRBD1 (5 bases). The germline gives CDR1 SNHLY, CDR2 FYNNEI. V lost 3 bases to trimming and J lost 7 bases, with 16 bases between them. The CDR3 has 15 residues. CDR3 protein: CASSDSGAVKQPQHF. The CDR3, as DNA: TGTGCCAGCAGTGATAGTGGGGCCGTAAAGCAGCCCCAGCATTTT.

The chain combines TRBV6-5 with TRBJ1-2; 9 bases map to TRBD1. V dropped 5 bases and J dropped 3; count of bases not matched to a gene: 7. In germline, CDR1 is MNHEY, CDR2 SVGAGI. CDR3 length equals 15 residues. CDR3 DNA: TGTGCCAGCAGTACCCATCGACAGGGGGACTATGGCTACACCTTC. The encoded protein is CASSTHRQGDYGYTF.

This clone appeared a few times. Within the sample, other DNA sequences also encode this same CDR3. V and J are TRBV9 and TRBJ2-7; D not resolved. V was pared by 4 bases and J by 4 bases, with 6 bases between. The germline V gene has CDR1 SGDLS and CDR2 YYNGEE. This CDR3 is 11 amino acids long. The CDR3 nucleotides read TGTGCCAGCAGCCCCTTTTACGAGCAGTACTTC. It is translated as CASSPFYEQYF. Supplemented by reference TRBV9 and TRBJ2-7, the full variable domain reads DSGVTQTPKHLITATGQRVTLRCSPRSGDLSVYWYQQSLDQGLQFLIQYYNGEERAKGNILERFSAQQFPDLHSELNLSSLELGDSALYFCASSPFYEQYFGPGTRLTVT.

V usage is TRBV7-8 and J usage is TRBJ2-5, with TRBD1 identical over 8 bases. Germline CDR1 is SGHVS and CDR2 is FQNEAQ. V was clipped by 5 bases and J by 4 bases; unmatched bases: 3. This CDR3 is 13 amino acids long. CDR3 in DNA: TGTGCCAGCAGCCGCGACAGGGGAGAGACCCAGTACTTC. Protein sequence: CASSRDRGETQYF.

To note about this clone: This sample includes further DNA sequences coding for the same CDR3. The gene calls are TRBV6-1 and TRBJ1-2; tentative D call: TRBD1 (5 bases). V lost 2 bases and J 4 bases, leaving 11 bases between the germline ends. Germline-derived CDR1 and CDR2 are MNHNS and SASEGT. CDR3 length: 14 residues. CDR3 coding DNA: TGTGCCAGCAGTGAACCAGGGAACATCTATGGCTACACCTTC. Encoded protein: CASSEPGNIYGYTF.

The rearrangement joins TRBV19 to TRBJ2-7, with 8 bases matching TRBD1. V shed 0 bases, J shed 5 bases, and the junction held 6 bases outside the gene matches. From germline, CDR1 is LNHDA and CDR2 SQIVND (reference sequence). The CDR3 has 15 amino acids. The CDR3 DNA is TGTGCCAGTAGTATAGATCTGGGACAGGTCAACGAGCAGTACTTC. Protein product: CASSIDLGQVNEQYF.

The chain joins TRBV2 to TRBJ1-1, with a tentative D call TRBD1 (6 bases). CDR3 size: 14 residues. The ends were cut back, 5 bases at V and 3 bases at J, with 13 bases in the middle. From germline, CDR1 is SNHLY and CDR2 FYNNEI. For the CDR3, the DNA is TGTGCCAGCAGTCAGGGGCGAAGGGACACTGAAGCTTTCTTT. This translates into CASSQGRRDTEAFF.

V gene TRBV27 combines with J gene TRBJ1-6; D might be TRBD1 (5 bases). Germline V gene sequence: CDR1 MNHEY, CDR2 SMNVEV (reference sequence). Trimming took off 8 bases at V and 2 bases at J, with 13 bases between the two ends. This CDR3 region has 15 residues. The CDR3 sequence is CASRSGLTYNSPLHF. In DNA form, the CDR3 reads TGTGCCAGCCGGTCAGGGTTAACCTATAATTCACCCCTCCACTTT.

The chain uses TRBV27 and TRBJ2-6; 8 bases are a match to TRBD1. This CDR3 contains 17 residues. In germline, CDR1 is MNHEY, CDR2 SMNVEV (reference sequence). With V trimmed by 5 bases and J by 2 bases, 8 bases remained unmatched. CDR3 bases: TGTGCCAGCAGTAAAGGACAGGGTTACGCTGGGGCCAACGTCCTGACTTTC. Encoded protein: CASSKGQGYAGANVLTF.

The rearrangement links TRBV18 to TRBJ2-1; possible D gene TRBD1, 6 bases. Germline-derived CDR1 and CDR2 are KGHSH and LQKENI. Deletions cut 3 bases from V and 0 bases from J, with 9 bases between. This CDR3 region has 15 residues. The CDR3 nucleotides are TGTGCCAGCTCACCGTCAGGGGACTCCTACAATGAGCAGTTCTTC. Its protein is CASSPSGDSYNEQFF. Filled out from reference TRBV18 and TRBJ2-1, the complete variable domain reads NAGVMQNPRHLVRRRGQEARLRCSPMKGHSHVYWYRQLPEEGLKFMVYLQKENIIDESGMPKERFSAEFPKEGPSILRIQQVVRGDSAAYFCASSPSGDSYNEQFFGPGTRLTVL.

This chain uses TRBV3-1 (or the pseudogene TRBV3-2) with TRBJ1-4, with D possibly being TRBD1 (5 bases). Germline values: CDR1 LGHDT, CDR2 YNNKEL (reference sequence). The germline V and J ends were trimmed by 4 bases and 8 bases, with 14 bases remaining between them. This CDR3 contains 14 residues. In nucleotides, the CDR3 is TGTGCCAGCAGCCCCCAGGGTGTGGAAGAAAAACTGTTTTTT. This translates into CASSPQGVEEKLFF.

This clone was counted a few times. The CDR3 region has the DNA TGTGCCAGCAGTGGCGGCGGACTTTACGAGCAGTACTTC. Its translation: CASSGGGLYEQYF. This rearrangement joins TRBV11-2 to TRBJ2-7, with D possibly being TRBD2 (5 bases). Trimming shortened V by 6 bases and J by 4 bases, and 13 bases separated the two germline ends. The CDR3 is 13 amino acids. Per germline, CDR1 SGHAT and CDR2 FQNNGV.

The chain carries TRBV6-5 and TRBJ2-2; maybe TRBD1 (5 bases). Trimming cost V 7 bases and J 1 base, with 10 bases left between them. In germline, CDR1 is MNHEY, CDR2 SVGAGI. This CDR3 has 14 residues. For the CDR3, the DNA is TGTGCCAGCATGTTCCAGGGGAACACCGGGGAGCTGTTTTTT. Its protein is CASMFQGNTGELFF.

The rearrangement joins TRBV6-5 to TRBJ1-4; 8 positions agree with TRBD1. Germline assignment: CDR1 MNHEY and CDR2 SVGAGI. V was pared by 6 bases and J by 5 bases, with 8 bases of the junction left unmatched. This CDR3 spans 15 amino acids. The CDR3 loop is CASRVTGGGNEKLFF. The CDR3 bases are TGTGCCAGCAGAGTAACAGGGGGAGGCAATGAAAAACTGTTTTTT.

As concerns this clone: The junction differs from germline at one of its ends, possibly a read error. The CDR3 protein is CASTEAAGGSNEQFF. In DNA form, the CDR3 reads TGTGCCAGCACTGAAGCAGCGGGGGGTTCCAATGAGCAGTTCTTC. The V gene is TRBV6-1, the J gene TRBJ2-1; 9 bases are shared with TRBD2. Germline V gives CDR1 MNHNS, CDR2 SASEGT. The CDR3 spans 15 residues.